Each of the 17 T cell receptor beta chains below was sequenced from the same sample in a study of blood T cell repertoires in COVID-19. Clones were read by immunoSEQ multiplex PCR, and TCRdb kept only the in-frame ones, dropping some. The sample includes approximately 110,000 clones, approximately 90% of them seen just once. The sequenced material came from peripheral blood. The receptors come from a woman aged 50 to 60 with acute or convalescent COVID-19.

This chain joins TRBV11-2 and TRBJ1-2; a possible D gene is TRBD1 (5 bases). V lost 5 bases and J 8 bases, leaving 21 bases between the germline ends. The CDR3 consists of 15 residues. Per the germline V gene, CDR1 is SGHAT and CDR2 is FQNNGV. The CDR3 coding sequence is TGTGCCAGCAGCCCCAGACCCAAGGACAAGGCGGGCTACACCTTC. Translation gives CASSPRPKDKAGYTF.

The gene calls are TRBV7-2 and TRBJ2-7; 8 bases match TRBD2. J gave up 0 bases and V 7 bases, and 2 bases lay outside the gene matches. CDR3 length: 13 residues. The V gene's germline CDR1 is SGHTA and CDR2 FQGNSA. DNA of the CDR3: TGTGCCAGCACGGGGGGGAGCTCCTACGAGCAGTACTTC. Translation gives CASTGGSSYEQYF.

This CDR3 is CASSPRTANTEAFF. The CDR3 bases are TGTGCCAGTAGTCCAAGGACAGCTAACACTGAAGCTTTCTTT. V and J are TRBV19 and TRBJ1-1, with D perhaps matching TRBD1 (6 bases). The CDR3 consists of 14 residues. Per germline, CDR1 LNHDA and CDR2 SQIVND (reference sequence). The V end was cut by 5 bases, the J end by 2 bases, with 12 bases between.

Written as DNA, the CDR3 is TGCGCCAGCAGTGATAGCCCAGATACCCTAACCTACGAGCAGTACTTC. Its protein product is CASSDSPDTLTYEQYF. The chain has TRBV10-2 and TRBJ2-7, with D unresolved. V was pared by 3 bases and J by 2 bases, with 17 bases between. The CDR3 loop spans 16 amino acids. Germline V gene data show CDR1 as WSHSY and CDR2 as SAAADI.

The rearrangement uses TRBV6-5 and TRBJ1-1; 9 bases are a match to TRBD1. The J segment lost 1 base and the V segment lost 6 bases, leaving 6 bases of the junction unmatched. This CDR3 is 15 amino acids long. Germline V lookup: CDR1 MNHEY, CDR2 SVGAGI. CDR3 protein: CASSRTGAGNTEAFF. CDR3 in DNA: TGTGCCAGCAGCCGGACAGGGGCAGGGAACACTGAAGCTTTCTTT.

This clone was seen only a few times. The genes are TRBV9 and TRBJ1-2; D is perhaps TRBD1 (5 bases). The length of the CDR3 is 13 residues. The V gene's germline CDR1 is SGDLS and CDR2 YYNGEE. V lost 1 base and J 1 base, leaving 5 bases between the germline ends. CDR3 amino acids: CASSVQGNYGYTF. CDR3 sequence (DNA): TGTGCCAGCAGCGTACAGGGTAACTATGGCTACACCTTC.

J is TRBJ2-7 and V is TRBV7-8; TRBD2 might be the D (6 bases). Trimming stripped 0 bases from V and 1 base from J, with 13 bases between. CDR3 size: 16 residues. Germline V gene lookup returns CDR1 SGHVS and CDR2 FQNEAQ. The CDR3 sequence is CASSLALAGRSYEQYF. DNA of the CDR3: TGTGCCAGCAGCTTAGCGCTGGCAGGGAGGTCCTACGAGCAGTACTTC.

This rearrangement joins TRBV27 to TRBJ2-7; weak D call: TRBD1 (6 bases). The germline V gene has CDR1 MNHEY and CDR2 SMNVEV (reference sequence). The V gene lost 3 bases and the J gene lost 3 bases, with 15 bases spanning the gap. The CDR3 sequence is 15 residues long. The CDR3, as DNA: TGTGCCAGCAGTTTTCGGGACCCAGGGGTCTACGAGCAGTACTTC. It codes for CASSFRDPGVYEQYF.

In the case of this clone: Germline is not matched at one junction end, which may reflect a read error. J is TRBJ2-1 and V is TRBV7-2, with 13 bases matching TRBD2. CDR1 is SGHTA, CDR2 FQGNSA, per germline. CDR3 length: 14 residues. CDR3: CASTLLAGGVEQFF. The CDR3 nucleotides read TGTGCCAGCACCTTACTAGCGGGAGGGGTTGAGCAGTTCTTC. Based on the CDR3 plus reference TRBV7-2 and TRBJ2-1, the full variable domain is GAGVSQSPSNKVTEKGKDVELRCDPISGHTALYWYRQSLGQGLEFLIYFQGNSAPDKSGLPSDRFSAERTGGSVSTLTIQRTQQEDSAVYLCASTLLAGGVEQFFGPGTRLTVL.

This chain connects TRBV6-5 to TRBJ2-1, with 10 bases fitting TRBD2. Looked up from germline, CDR1 is MNHEY and CDR2 is SVGAGI. The CDR3 is made up of 14 amino acids. Trimming cost V 7 bases and J 8 bases; bases outside gene matches: 8. CDR3: CASKTSGDSYEQFF. DNA of the CDR3: TGTGCCAGCAAAACTAGCGGGGACTCCTATGAGCAGTTCTTC.

CDR3: CASSMAGRSNQPQHF. In nucleotides, the CDR3 is TGTGCCAGTAGTATGGCAGGGCGAAGCAATCAGCCCCAGCATTTT. The genes are TRBV19 and TRBJ1-5, with D maybe TRBD1 (5 bases). Per the germline V gene, CDR1 is LNHDA and CDR2 is SQIVND (reference sequence). The CDR3 runs to 15 residues. The ends were cut back, 3 bases at V and 1 base at J, with 10 bases in the middle.

This clone has just one count. The V gene is TRBV5-6, the J gene TRBJ2-7; 8 nucleotides align to TRBD2. The CDR3 covers 15 residues. Losses at the gene ends were 2 bases for V and 7 bases for J; bases not matched to a gene: 11. Germline V gives CDR1 SGHDT, CDR2 YYEEEE. CDR3: CASSFSGAGMGEQYF. The CDR3 DNA reads as TGTGCCAGCAGCTTTAGCGGGGCAGGGATGGGGGAGCAGTACTTC.

The chain links TRBV7-2 to TRBJ1-6; D is uncertain. V dropped 5 bases and J dropped 10 bases, with 24 bases sitting between them. The germline V gene has CDR1 SGHTA and CDR2 FQGNSA. The CDR3 has 17 amino acids. This CDR3 is CASSPYSRMAPRSPLHF. In nucleotides, the CDR3 is TGTGCCAGCAGCCCATACTCTCGGATGGCCCCTAGGTCACCCCTCCACTTT.

This rearrangement joins TRBV2 to TRBJ2-2, with 8 bases aligning to TRBD2. Germline assignment: CDR1 SNHLY and CDR2 FYNNEI. The J segment lost 7 bases and the V segment lost 6 bases, leaving 13 bases of the junction unmatched. The CDR3 is 16 amino acids. CDR3 in amino acids: CASRTGLAGMSGELFF. In nucleotides, the CDR3 is TGTGCCAGCAGGACAGGACTAGCAGGGATGAGCGGGGAGCTGTTTTTT.

The V call is TRBV5-1, the J call TRBJ1-1; D is ambiguous. This CDR3 region has 14 residues. V was clipped by 2 bases and J by 0 bases, with 8 bases between them. CDR1 and CDR2 (germline): SGHRS, YFSETQ. The CDR3 DNA is TGCGCCAGCAGCTTAAGTGCGATGAACACTGAAGCTTTCTTT. Encoded protein: CASSLSAMNTEAFF.

This chain uses TRBV12-3 or TRBV12-4 with TRBJ1-1; D is perhaps TRBD1 (5 bases). The CDR3 totals 12 residues. Trimming pared 3 bases from V and 10 bases from J, leaving 12 bases between. The CDR3 sequence: CASSFGGAGAFF. CDR3 bases: TGTGCCAGCAGTTTTGGCGGGGCAGGAGCTTTCTTT.

This clone was seen more than once but under ten times. This sequence joins TRBV11-2 and TRBJ2-2; the D is unclear. Trimming took 3 bases from V and 5 from J, leaving 7 bases between them. The CDR3 loop spans 13 amino acids. CDR1 and CDR2 (germline): SGHAT, FQNNGV. The CDR3 loop is CASSFTGTGELFF. CDR3 DNA sequence: TGTGCCAGCAGCTTTACCGGGACCGGGGAGCTGTTTTTT.